This T cell receptor beta chain was sequenced in a study of shared clonotypes between healthy human individuals. Method: immunoSEQ multiplex PCR; TCRdb's copy keeps in-frame clones and lacks some. The table has under 1,100,000 clones, under 80% seen once. Trimming shortened V by 10 bases and J by 2 bases, and 15 bases separated the two germline ends. Per germline, CDR1 LNHDA and CDR2 SQIVND (reference sequence). The CDR3 consists of 13 residues. V and J are TRBV19 and TRBJ2-7; D possibly corresponds to TRBD2 (6 bases). This TCR was sampled from a man younger than 30 in good health. The specimen sequenced was memory CD4+ T cells sorted from blood. Subset: CD45RA-negative fraction. CDR3 in amino acids: CATEDYQTYEQYF. As DNA, the CDR3 is TGTGCCACAGAGGACTATCAAACCTACGAGCAGTACTTC.